This entry is about one TCR beta chain. Its antigen specificity is not known. Per-base qualities were not stored, and no clone one base away is much larger. This record comes from a study of cytomegalovirus exposure and HLA in healthy donors (dated by TCRdb to about 2017). The study in broad terms: An earlier analysis of 587 of the donors reported 250 to 300 Gb of sequence data and 95 million to 130 million unique TCR beta sequences obtained from approximately 180 million T cells. An early release covering approximately 600 HLA-typed donors comprised about 320 gigabases of sequencing data and 65 million to 100 million unique TCR sequences. Among the roughly 390 genotyped donors, about 85% belonged to the genetic ancestry cluster associated with self-reported Caucasian donors. The aim of the study was to test whether cataloging public T cell receptors could identify signatures of past pathogen exposure. Using immunosequencing, the study profiled T cell repertoires from 640 or so subjects and related those repertoires to cytomegalovirus serostatus. Besides the first cohort of approximately 670 subjects, a separate validation cohort made up of 95 to 150 different subjects was used. To predict cytomegalovirus infection status, the study combined high-throughput TCR immunosequencing, statistical association of individual TCRs with disease status, and machine learning. In a later analysis, previously published TCR beta repertoires from about 670 donors were re-analyzed and high-resolution HLA genotyping was added so that TCR occurrence patterns could be studied. In the later analysis, no new phenotypic data were used to find candidate immune exposures; instead, reliance was placed on TCR beta sequences and their occurrence across donors. To decide whether each TCR beta V gene segment behaved as functional or pseudogenic, an earlier analysis of several hundred of the donors relied on high-throughput TCR beta sequencing. Donor age, sex, ethnicity and CMV serostatus were compiled alongside the repertoire data. A later genetic analysis took genome-wide SNP genotypes for 398 of the 666 donors and used that subset as a discovery cohort. Every discovery cohort repertoire had been produced on one sequencing platform. Class I and class II HLA loci were covered by the typing at four-digit resolution. Typing coverage differed by locus: A, B, C, DRB1 and DQB1 were typed in roughly 620-640 donors, DQA1 in approximately 520, DPA1 in 606, and DPB1 in 472. Roughly five DR-DQ haplotypes were handled as single units for association and clustering because linkage in the cohort was strong. Among 398 genotyped donors of the cohort, an average of 235,054 unique TCR beta nucleotide sequences were sequenced per donor, around 20% of them non-productive. Broader findings and caveats from the paper: In a later genetic analysis, a missense DCLRE1C variant was associated with V-gene and J-gene trimming of TCR beta chains, and the association was replicated in an independent cohort. A further reported finding was that TCR beta sequences accurately predicted the HLA-A and HLA-B alleles for most subjects in the first cohort. Several of the top co-occurrence clusters appeared to be linked to parvovirus B19, influenza, CMV and Epstein-Barr virus, according to a later analysis. In vitro tests confirmed that a few of the cytomegalovirus-associated TCR beta chains recognize cytomegalovirus antigens. According to the authors, the approach could potentially be generalized to other disease states and immunological phenotypes. In a later analysis, TCR association rates were found to vary across HLA loci, with the most associated TCRs seen for DRB1 alleles and the fewest for HLA-C alleles. Because counts were too low, some 17 rarely observed V segments, including chromosome 9 orphons, were excluded from the earlier analysis of some 590 of the donors. In a later analysis, 15,000 to 20,000 TCR beta sequences were associated with specific HLA alleles at a false discovery rate of 0.05. Broadly in line with IMGT annotations, most TCR beta V segments showed up in productive rearrangements about 87% or about 30% of the time in an earlier analysis of several hundred of the donors. The cohort was sequenced for TCR beta chains only, and without alpha or paired-chain data the features that could be detected were limited. A later genetic analysis reported fewer N-insertions in productive TCRs among donors in an Asian-associated ancestry cluster than the 666-donor mean. Assigning TCR associations to individual alleles was difficult when HLA alleles, especially DR and DQ, strongly co-occurred. In a later analysis, HLA-associated TCR beta chains were found to be more clonally expanded and to have lower generation probabilities than equally common non-associated chains. The study gave a list of roughly 150 TCR beta chains associated with cytomegalovirus. HLA typing was unavailable for some donors at each locus, so association tests used only the typed subset. Linkage disequilibrium might explain the correlated functional status among segregating V segments, but an unknown experimental factor could not be ruled out. The classifier was reported to diagnose cytomegalovirus status with high specificity and sensitivity in both the original and validation cohorts. While some public TCRs were present in many individuals, most TCR sequences turned up only very rarely across donors. For the cohort, immune exposure information was limited to CMV serostatus. The presence/absence analyses assumed that sequencing depth was roughly uniform across donors, and that assumption may not be true. A group of highly shared sequence variants was considered likely to be a technical artifact of the sequencing pipeline. According to a later analysis, most CMV-associated TCR beta chains appeared to be HLA-restricted, and the HLA associations seemed to be driven largely by CMV exposure.

The cohort comprised around 690 healthy bone marrow donors. At the time of sampling, all cohort members were nominally healthy, though unrecorded immune exposures were likely present. The donor tested CMV seronegative, placing the donor among the 350 or so seronegative members of the cohort. Each donor provided a peripheral blood sample, and peripheral blood mononuclear cells were used for TCR beta sequencing. The Qiagen DNeasy Blood Extraction Kit was used to extract genomic DNA from the blood cell samples. The receptor library was made with the immunoSEQ multiplex PCR assay. For the multiplex PCR, a mixture combining 60 forward primers for TCR Vbeta segments and 13 reverse primers for TCR Jbeta segments was used. The CDR3 region of rearranged TCR beta genes was amplified from genomic DNA with a multiplex PCR assay. The Illumina HiSeq System was used to sequence the amplified TCR beta libraries as 87-base-pair reads. The authors' analysis ran thus. Across the roughly 700 repertoires, a later analysis counted 60 million to 90 million unique TCR beta chains, approximately 10 million of which were shared by at least two donors. To remove PCR and sequencing errors, raw reads were error-corrected and collapsed into unique sequences using a nearest-neighbor algorithm that merged closely related sequences. V, D and J gene segments were assigned by aligning CDR3 sequences to IMGT reference sequences. Each retained sequence needed at least a six-nucleotide match to both a V gene segment and a J gene segment. A rearrangement was called productive if the CDR3 had no stop codons and remained in frame with V and J, and every other rearrangement was called non-productive. CDR3 was defined by IMGT convention, running from the second conserved V-encoded cysteine to the conserved J-encoded phenylalanine. Sequences without an unambiguous match to a single V gene segment were excluded from the earlier analysis of several hundred of the donors. An earlier analysis of 587 of the donors classified V segments as functional when productive rearrangements were above 56.7% and as segregating when the standard deviation between donors was above 5%. A statistical classification framework was developed to diagnose cytomegalovirus status using the catalog of TCR beta chain sequences. In a later analysis, TCR nucleotide sequences were compared against IMGT/GENE-DB human TR gene sequences so that V and J genes could be assigned. In a later analysis, CDR3 sequences and most-parsimonious VDJ recombination scenarios were assigned using the TCRdist pipeline. A later analysis defined each TCR beta chain by its CDR3 amino acid sequence plus V-gene family, and excluded reads lacking a unique V-gene family. In a later analysis, 500 to 650 highly shared, low-generation-probability nucleotide sequences were removed to address suspected cross-contamination and a sequencing artifact. For each public chain, a later analysis derived a clonal expansion index from normalized ranks of inferred template counts within each repertoire. Generation probabilities in a later analysis came from a VDJ recombination model fitted to out-of-frame rearrangements, and those results were checked against IGoR. In a later analysis, TCR-TCR, TCR-HLA and TCR-CMV co-occurrence was scored with hypergeometric tests, and a repertoire-size bias correction was applied to TCR pairs. A later analysis estimated false discovery rates by permuting HLA or CMV assignments 20 times. In a later analysis, co-occurring TCRs were grouped using DBSCAN, and TCRdist sequence similarity was added for clustering within HLA-allele-positive subsets. Repertoires with fewer than 30,000 or more than 120,000 public chains, plus five repertoires with anomalous nucleotide sharing, were excluded from co-occurrence clustering. Not all clones reach the TCRdb copy of this immuneACCESS table, which keeps in-frame sequences only. Checked studies attribute under half of the gap to unresolved V genes and leave the rest unexplained. Clone size and the V and J calls come from that table; the DNA yielded D and trimming. In all, the sample holds approximately 150,000 clones, and roughly three fifths of those were seen once. The ten largest clones take up less than 2% of the sample.

Sequencing was done on a sample of PBMCs. The TCR sequence derives from a male donor in good health and CMV-seronegative.

The CDR3 region reads CASSLTGGFGQPQHF. The nucleotide sequence is given as TGTGCCAGCAGTTTGACAGGTGGTTTCGGTCAGCCCCAGCATTTT. The chain is encoded by TRBV27 joined to TRBJ1-5; perhaps TRBD1 is the D gene, with 6 bases matching. There are 15 amino acids in the CDR3, from cysteine to phenylalanine inclusive. The sequence is cut down to CDR3 DNA, 45 bases in frame from base 1. For CDR1 and CDR2, the germline V gene (reference sequence) lists MNHEY and SMNVEV. The junction carries 15 bases between V and J, which are trimmed by 3 bases and 6 bases respectively.